This is a list of T cell receptor beta chains from one sample in a study of T-cell memory formation after mild COVID-19. TCRdb fed the 5' RACE reads into MiXCR, producing one record per CDR3 protein. The repertoire holds 300,000 to 400,000 distinct CDR3 sequences, with more than 15% as singletons. Sequencing was carried out using PBMCs or a T cell subset sorted from them (not recorded which). These receptors were taken from a man aged 18-30 years who had mild COVID-19 (a few samples of this study predate the infection). Cell type and time point are not known. The CDR3 runs from the conserved cysteine through the conserved F or W. The D gene is left open where the match is weak. The size field is filled for only some rows; it gives once, few, many or a size class.

TRBJ2-3	TRBV20-1	few	NA	CSARRVYTDTQYF	TGCAGTGCTAGACGGGTTTACACAGATACGCAGTATTTT
TRBJ2-5	TRBV5-1	once	NA	CASRDTGGWETQYF	TGCGCCAGCAGGGACACTGGCGGTTGGGAGACCCAGTACTTC
TRBJ1-1	TRBV7-9	NA	NA	CASTLNDGWTEAFF	TGTGCCAGCACCCTAAACGACGGGTGGACTGAAGCTTTCTTT
TRBJ2-2	TRBV29-1	few	TRBD2	CSVEDPASGGANTGELFF	TGCAGCGTTGAAGATCCGGCTAGCGGGGGCGCGAACACCGGGGAGCTGTTTTTT
TRBJ2-3	TRBV4-1	NA	TRBD2	CASSQVARAGVTDTQYF	TGCGCCAGCAGCCAAGTGGCCCGAGCGGGGGTAACAGATACGCAGTATTTT
TRBJ2-1	TRBV5-6	few	NA	CATKTPSRDEQFF	TGTGCCACCAAGACGCCCTCGCGGGATGAGCAGTTCTTC
TRBJ2-7	TRBV5-1	NA	NA	CASSSQQGPYYEQYF	TGCGCCAGCAGCTCCCAGCAGGGGCCCTACTACGAGCAGTACTTC
TRBJ1-3	TRBV6-5	NA	TRBD1	CASREQGARGNTIYF	TGTGCCAGCAGGGAGCAGGGGGCGCGAGGAAACACCATATATTTT
TRBJ2-4	TRBV4-2	NA	NA	CASSQVGTVLGKTVVNIQYF	TGTGCCAGCAGCCAAGTTGGGACTGTGTTAGGCAAGACCGTAGTAAACATTCAGTACTTC
TRBJ1-5	TRBV6-5	NA	NA	CASNLGAGQPQHF	TGTGCCAGCAACTTGGGGGCCGGTCAGCCCCAGCATTTT
TRBJ2-3	TRBV20-1	few	NA	CSARAAAGTQYF	TGCAGTGCTAGAGCCGCAGCCGGGACGCAGTATTTT
TRBJ2-1	TRBV12-3/TRBV12-4	few	NA	CASSHRDRGHEQFF	TGTGCCAGCAGCCACCGGGACCGCGGGCATGAGCAGTTCTTC
TRBJ2-5	TRBV7-2	once	NA	CASSLFGAAETQYF	TGTGCCAGCAGCTTATTTGGCGCGGCGGAGACCCAGTACTTC
TRBJ1-1	TRBV20-1	few	NA	CSPRGGRAEAFF	TGCAGTCCGCGAGGGGGACGGGCTGAAGCTTTCTTT
TRBJ1-5	TRBV4-1	few	TRBD1	CASSQAGTDSNQPQHF	TGCGCCAGCAGCCAAGCAGGGACAGATAGCAATCAGCCCCAGCATTTT
TRBJ2-5	TRBV2	few	NA	CASNQALPETQYF	TGTGCCAGCAACCAGGCCCTACCAGAGACCCAGTACTTC
TRBJ2-1	TRBV7-3	NA	TRBD2	CASSHAAGGSYNEQFF	TGTGCCAGCAGCCACGCCGCGGGGGGCTCCTACAATGAGCAGTTCTTC
TRBJ2-5	TRBV2	few	TRBD2	CASSERRSGGAEETQYF	TGTGCCAGCAGCGAACGGAGAAGCGGGGGGGCGGAGGAGACCCAGTACTTC
TRBJ1-2	TRBV12-3/TRBV12-4	NA	NA	CASSFEQPDYTF	TGTGCCAGCAGTTTCGAACAGCCCGACTACACCTTC
TRBJ1-4	TRBV30	many	NA	CAWSGAENEKLFF	TGTGCCTGGAGTGGGGCAGAGAATGAAAAACTGTTTTTT
TRBJ1-1	TRBV29-1	few	NA	CSGSDTEAFF	TGCAGCGGATCGGATACTGAAGCTTTCTTT
TRBJ1-1	TRBV20-1	NA	TRBD1	CSAYDRARNTEAFF	TGCAGTGCTTACGACAGGGCCCGAAACACTGAAGCTTTCTTT
TRBJ1-5	TRBV15	few	NA	CATSATGNQPQHF	TGTGCCACCTCTGCGACCGGCAATCAGCCCCAGCATTTT
TRBJ1-5	TRBV6-1	NA	NA	CASRGALFGSNQPQHF	TGTGCCAGCCGGGGGGCTTTGTTTGGTAGCAATCAGCCCCAGCATTTT
TRBJ2-7	TRBV11-2	many	NA	CASSSRTEYEQYF	TGTGCCAGCAGCTCCCGGACGGAGTACGAGCAGTACTTC
TRBJ2-7	TRBV6-5	NA	NA	CASSYKQGYEQYF	TGTGCCAGCAGTTACAAGCAGGGCTACGAGCAGTACTTC
TRBJ2-5	TRBV4-3	few	TRBD2	CASSQDLNSGGSSSF	TGCGCCAGCAGCCAAGATCTTAATAGCGGGGGGTCTTCGAGCTTC
TRBJ1-5	TRBV6-6	NA	TRBD1	CALGQGNSVEPQHF	TGTGCCCTCGGACAGGGTAATTCGGTAGAGCCCCAGCATTTT
TRBJ1-6	TRBV20-1	few	TRBD1	CSAQDRPNSPLHF	TGCAGTGCTCAGGACAGGCCCAATTCACCCCTCCACTTT
TRBJ2-1	TRBV12-3/TRBV12-4	NA	TRBD2	CASSPPPSGDYNEQFF	TGTGCCAGCAGCCCACCTCCTAGCGGCGATTACAATGAGCAGTTCTTC
TRBJ2-7	TRBV4-1	NA	TRBD1	CASSPEPGQYYEQYF	TGCGCCAGCAGCCCCGAACCGGGACAGTACTACGAGCAGTACTTC
TRBJ1-6	TRBV15	NA	NA	CATRAPNSPLHF	TGTGCCACCAGGGCCCCTAATTCACCCCTCCACTTT
TRBJ2-1	TRBV27	many	NA	CASSLLLPGVEQFF	TGTGCCAGCAGTTTATTACTCCCGGGGGTCGAGCAGTTCTTC
TRBJ1-6	TRBV27	NA	NA	CASNEGNNSPLHF	TGTGCCAGCAATGAGGGAAATAATTCACCCCTCCACTTT
TRBJ1-3	TRBV7-2	NA	NA	CASSLTPGGNTIYF	TGTGCCAGCAGCCTCACCCCGGGGGGAAACACCATATATTTT
TRBJ2-7	TRBV7-9	few	NA	CASSLGNGGSEQYF	TGTGCCAGCAGCCTGGGGAACGGAGGATCCGAGCAGTACTTC
TRBJ2-7	TRBV4-1	few	TRBD1	CASSQLPGQGFDEQYF	TGCGCCAGCAGCCAGCTCCCGGGACAGGGATTCGACGAGCAGTACTTC
TRBJ2-3	TRBV6-2/TRBV6-3	few	NA	CASGEDTQYF	TGTGCCAGCGGAGAGGATACGCAGTATTTT
TRBJ2-1	TRBV20-1	NA	NA	CSARDDLSSYNEQFF	TGCAGTGCTAGAGATGATCTTAGCTCCTACAATGAGCAGTTCTTC
TRBJ2-7	TRBV3-1	NA	NA	CASSQEMLADYEQYF	TGTGCCAGCAGCCAAGAAATGTTAGCGGACTACGAGCAGTACTTC
TRBJ2-7	TRBV4-3	NA	TRBD2	CASSQDRASGAYEQYF	TGCGCCAGCAGCCAAGATCGGGCTAGCGGGGCCTACGAGCAGTACTTC
TRBJ2-3	TRBV20-1	few	TRBD2	CSAISGGASDTQYF	TGCAGTGCTATTAGCGGGGGGGCTTCAGATACGCAGTATTTT
TRBJ2-5	TRBV3-1	few	NA	CASLSARLGQTQYF	TGTGCCAGCCTGTCCGCACGACTAGGACAGACCCAGTACTTC
TRBJ2-2	TRBV3-1	NA	NA	CASSPRLQEGLFF	TGTGCCAGCAGCCCACGATTACAGGAGGGGCTGTTTTTT
TRBJ1-2	TRBV2	NA	NA	CASTSGNYGYTF	TGTGCCAGCACCTCCGGGAACTATGGCTACACCTTC
TRBJ1-1	TRBV4-1	NA	NA	CASSQLPAWEGYNTEAFF	TGCGCCAGCAGCCAGCTCCCGGCCTGGGAGGGTTATAACACTGAAGCTTTCTTT
TRBJ1-4	TRBV28	NA	NA	CASSLAWIEKLFF	TGTGCCAGCAGTTTAGCCTGGATAGAAAAACTGTTTTTT
TRBJ1-1	TRBV15	NA	NA	CATSRDQNTEAFF	TGTGCCACCAGCAGAGATCAGAACACTGAAGCTTTCTTT
TRBJ2-3	TRBV7-9	NA	NA	CASSSPTNIRAQYF	TGTGCCAGCAGCTCCCCGACCAACATACGAGCGCAGTATTTT
TRBJ1-6	TRBV4-3	many	NA	CASSQDLRTDGSPLHF	TGCGCCAGCAGCCAAGATCTGAGGACCGACGGTTCACCCCTCCACTTT
TRBJ1-1	TRBV4-1	few	TRBD1	CASSQGLRQGKKNTEAFF	TGCGCCAGCAGCCAGGGCCTGAGACAGGGGAAGAAGAACACTGAAGCTTTCTTT
TRBJ2-5	TRBV12-3/TRBV12-4	NA	TRBD1	CASSLGTGAETQYF	TGTGCCAGCAGTTTGGGGACAGGGGCAGAGACCCAGTACTTC
TRBJ1-3	TRBV7-9	NA	NA	CASSARGSSGNTIYF	TGTGCCAGCAGCGCCAGGGGATCCTCTGGAAACACCATATATTTT
TRBJ2-2	TRBV20-1	few	NA	CSAESGTHPWGELFF	TGCAGTGCGGAGTCCGGGACACACCCCTGGGGGGAGCTGTTTTTT
TRBJ2-5	TRBV6-5	NA	NA	CATRLTFAETQYF	TGTGCCACCCGACTCACCTTTGCTGAGACCCAGTACTTC
TRBJ2-1	TRBV12-3/TRBV12-4	NA	TRBD2	CASSSQLAGYWNEQFF	TGTGCCAGCAGCTCCCAACTAGCGGGGTATTGGAATGAGCAGTTCTTC
TRBJ2-4	TRBV11-3	NA	NA	CASSLSGPGNIQYF	TGTGCCAGCAGCTTATCAGGTCCGGGAAACATTCAGTACTTC
TRBJ2-3	TRBV5-1	few	NA	CASSLGQLNTDTQYF	TGCGCCAGCAGCTTGGGACAGCTCAACACAGATACGCAGTATTTT
TRBJ1-2	TRBV6-2/TRBV6-3	few	TRBD1	CASSPRQGAPRGYTF	TGTGCCAGCAGTCCCCGACAGGGGGCCCCGCGTGGCTACACCTTC